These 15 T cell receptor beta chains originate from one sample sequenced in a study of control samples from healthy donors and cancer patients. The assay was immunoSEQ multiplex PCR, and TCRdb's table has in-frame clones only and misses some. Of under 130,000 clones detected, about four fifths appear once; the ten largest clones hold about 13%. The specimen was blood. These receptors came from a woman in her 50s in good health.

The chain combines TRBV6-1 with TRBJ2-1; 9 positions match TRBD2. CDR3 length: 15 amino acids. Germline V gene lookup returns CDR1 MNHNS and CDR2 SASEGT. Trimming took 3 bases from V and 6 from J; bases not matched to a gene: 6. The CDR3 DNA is TGTGCCAGCAGTGAGCTAGCGGGATACACCAATGAGCAGTTCTTC. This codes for CASSELAGYTNEQFF.

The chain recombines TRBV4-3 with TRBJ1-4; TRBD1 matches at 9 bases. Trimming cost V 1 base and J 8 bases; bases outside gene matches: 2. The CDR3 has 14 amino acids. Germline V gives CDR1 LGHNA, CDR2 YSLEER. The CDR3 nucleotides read TGCGCCAGCAGCCAAGGGACAGGGGCCGAAAAACTGTTTTTT. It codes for CASSQGTGAEKLFF.

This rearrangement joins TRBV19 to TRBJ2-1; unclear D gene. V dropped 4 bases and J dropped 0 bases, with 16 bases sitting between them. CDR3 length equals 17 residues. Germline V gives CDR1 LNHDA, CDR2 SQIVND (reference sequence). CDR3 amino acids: CASSTGLFAASYNEQFF. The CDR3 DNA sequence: TGTGCCAGTAGTACAGGCCTTTTCGCGGCCTCCTACAATGAGCAGTTCTTC. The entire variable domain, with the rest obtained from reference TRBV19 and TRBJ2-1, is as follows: DGGITQSPKYLFRKEGQNVTLSCEQNLNHDAMYWYRQDPGQGLRLIYYSQIVNDFQKGDIAEGYSVSREKKESFPLTVTSAQKNPTAFYLCASSTGLFAASYNEQFFGPGTRLTVL.

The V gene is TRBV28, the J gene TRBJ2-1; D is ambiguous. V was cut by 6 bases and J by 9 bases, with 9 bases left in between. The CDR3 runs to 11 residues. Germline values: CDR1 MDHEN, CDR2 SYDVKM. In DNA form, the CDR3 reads TGTGCCAGCAGCCAAGGAAGTGAGCAGTTCTTC. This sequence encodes CASSQGSEQFF.

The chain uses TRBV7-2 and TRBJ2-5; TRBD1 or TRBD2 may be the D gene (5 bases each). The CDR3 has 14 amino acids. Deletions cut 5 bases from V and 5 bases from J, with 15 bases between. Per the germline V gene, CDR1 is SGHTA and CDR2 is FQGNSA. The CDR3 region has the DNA TGTGCCAGCAGCCACCGCGCAGGGACGGAGACCCAGTACTTC. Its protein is CASSHRAGTETQYF.

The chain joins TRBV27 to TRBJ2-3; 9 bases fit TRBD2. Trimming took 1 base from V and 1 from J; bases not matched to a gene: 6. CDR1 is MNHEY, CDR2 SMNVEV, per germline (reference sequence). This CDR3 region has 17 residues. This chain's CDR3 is CASSLYGASGGTDTQYF. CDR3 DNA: TGTGCCAGCAGTTTATATGGGGCTAGCGGGGGCACAGATACGCAGTATTTT.

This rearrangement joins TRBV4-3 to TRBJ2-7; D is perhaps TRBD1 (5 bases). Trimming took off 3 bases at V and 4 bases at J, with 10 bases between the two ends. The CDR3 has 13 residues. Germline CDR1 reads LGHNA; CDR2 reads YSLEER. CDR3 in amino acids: CASSHSAGYEQYF. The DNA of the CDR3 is TGCGCCAGCAGCCATAGTGCAGGGTACGAGCAGTACTTC.

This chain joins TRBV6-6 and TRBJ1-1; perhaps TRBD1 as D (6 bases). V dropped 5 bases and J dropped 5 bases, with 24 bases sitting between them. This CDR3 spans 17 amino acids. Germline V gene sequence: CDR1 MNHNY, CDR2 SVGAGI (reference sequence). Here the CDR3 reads CASSPSSTGPDGTEAFF. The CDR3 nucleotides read TGTGCCAGCAGTCCATCTTCGACAGGTCCCGACGGAACTGAAGCTTTCTTT.

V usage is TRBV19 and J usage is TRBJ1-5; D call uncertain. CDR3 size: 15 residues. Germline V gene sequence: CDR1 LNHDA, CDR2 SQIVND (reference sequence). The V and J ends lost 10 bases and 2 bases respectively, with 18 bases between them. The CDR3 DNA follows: TGTGCCACTAGACCACGGATGACGGGCAATCAGCCCCAGCATTTT. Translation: CATRPRMTGNQPQHF.

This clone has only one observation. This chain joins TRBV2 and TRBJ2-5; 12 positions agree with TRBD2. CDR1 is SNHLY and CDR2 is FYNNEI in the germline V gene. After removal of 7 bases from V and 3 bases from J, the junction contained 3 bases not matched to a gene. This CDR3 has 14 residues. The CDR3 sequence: CASKRLAGEETQYF. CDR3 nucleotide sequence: TGTGCCAGCAAACGACTAGCGGGAGAAGAGACCCAGTACTTC.

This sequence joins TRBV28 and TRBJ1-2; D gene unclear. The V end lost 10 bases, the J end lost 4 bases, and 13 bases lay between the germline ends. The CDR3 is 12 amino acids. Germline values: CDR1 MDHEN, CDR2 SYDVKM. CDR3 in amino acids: CATTPLGYGYTF. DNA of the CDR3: TGTGCCACGACACCTCTTGGCTATGGCTACACCTTC.

The CDR3 DNA reads as TGTGCCAGCAGCCCGTCCGGGACTACTGAGCAGTTCTTC. Its protein is CASSPSGTTEQFF. The chain links TRBV3-1 (or the pseudogene TRBV3-2) to TRBJ2-1; TRBD2 aligns across 7 bases. With V trimmed by 4 bases and J by 9 bases, 6 bases remained unmatched. The CDR3 contains 13 residues. The germline gives CDR1 LGHDT, CDR2 YNNKEL (reference sequence).

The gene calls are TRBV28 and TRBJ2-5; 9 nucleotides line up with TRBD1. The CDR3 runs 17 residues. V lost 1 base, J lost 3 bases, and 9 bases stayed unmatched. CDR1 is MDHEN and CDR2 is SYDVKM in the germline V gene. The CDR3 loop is CASSLLTGGKREETQYF. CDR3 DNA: TGTGCCAGCAGTTTATTAACAGGGGGCAAAAGGGAAGAGACCCAGTACTTC.

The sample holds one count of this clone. CDR3 nucleotides: TGTGCCAGCAGTCCCCGTAGCGGGGGGGCGTCAAATGAGCAGTTCTTC. Its protein product is CASSPRSGGASNEQFF. V gene TRBV7-3 combines with J gene TRBJ2-1; 11 bases fit TRBD2. Germline CDR1 is SGHTA and CDR2 is FQGTGA. V was clipped by 6 bases and J by 7 bases; unmatched bases: 11. There are 16 residues in the CDR3.

The CDR3 DNA sequence: TGTGCCAGCAGCTTGAGACAGGGGTCGGGGGATGAGCAGTTCTTC. Its translation is CASSLRQGSGDEQFF. The chain employs TRBV5-4 and TRBJ2-1; 8 nucleotides match TRBD1. Germline loops: CDR1 SGHNT, CDR2 YYREEE (reference sequence). J lost 8 bases, V lost 1 base, and 8 bases had no gene match. The CDR3 has 15 amino acids.